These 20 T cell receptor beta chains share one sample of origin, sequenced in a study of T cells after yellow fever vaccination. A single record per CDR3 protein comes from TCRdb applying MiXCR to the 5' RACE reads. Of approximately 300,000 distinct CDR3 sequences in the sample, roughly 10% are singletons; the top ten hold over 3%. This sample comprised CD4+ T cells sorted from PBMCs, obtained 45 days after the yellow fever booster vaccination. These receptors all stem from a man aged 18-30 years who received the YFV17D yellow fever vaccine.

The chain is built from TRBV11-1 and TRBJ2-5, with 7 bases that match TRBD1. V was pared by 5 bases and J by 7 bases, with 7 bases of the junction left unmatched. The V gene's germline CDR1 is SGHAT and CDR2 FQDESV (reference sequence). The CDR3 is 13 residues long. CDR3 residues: CASSLRQGGTQYF. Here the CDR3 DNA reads TGTGCCAGCAGCCTACGACAGGGCGGGACCCAGTACTTC. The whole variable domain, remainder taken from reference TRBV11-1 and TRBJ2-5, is EAEVAQSPRYKITEKSQAVAFWCDPISGHATLYWYRQILGQGPELLVQFQDESVVDDSQLPKDRFSAERLKGVDSTLKIQPAELGDSAMYLCASSLRQGGTQYFGPGTRLLVL.

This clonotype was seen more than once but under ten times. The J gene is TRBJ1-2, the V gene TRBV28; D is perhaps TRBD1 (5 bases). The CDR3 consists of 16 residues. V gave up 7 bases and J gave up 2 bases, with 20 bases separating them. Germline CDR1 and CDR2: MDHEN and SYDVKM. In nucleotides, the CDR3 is TGTGCCAGCACCCCCCTGGGATCAGGGACGAACTATGGCTACACCTTC. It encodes CASTPLGSGTNYGYTF.

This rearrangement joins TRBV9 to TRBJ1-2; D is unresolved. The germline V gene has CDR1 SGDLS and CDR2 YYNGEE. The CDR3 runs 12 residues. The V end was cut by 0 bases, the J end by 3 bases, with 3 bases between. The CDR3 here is CASSVADYGYTF. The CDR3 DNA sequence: TGTGCCAGCAGCGTAGCAGACTATGGCTACACCTTC.

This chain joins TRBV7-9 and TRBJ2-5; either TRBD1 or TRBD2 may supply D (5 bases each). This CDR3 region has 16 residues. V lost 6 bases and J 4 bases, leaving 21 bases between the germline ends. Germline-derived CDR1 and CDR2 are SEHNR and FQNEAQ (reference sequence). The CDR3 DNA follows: TGTGCCAGCAGGACAAAAGGGACGCTTGGGGTAGAGACCCAGTACTTC. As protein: CASRTKGTLGVETQYF.

This CDR3 is CASSNRQGDYEQYV. DNA for the CDR3: TGTGCCAGCAGCAACCGACAGGGGGACTACGAGCAGTACGTC. The V and J genes are TRBV7-9 and TRBJ2-7; 9 bases map to TRBD1. From germline, CDR1 is SEHNR and CDR2 FQNEAQ (reference sequence). J gave up 3 bases and V 5 bases, and 5 bases lay outside the gene matches. The CDR3 has 14 amino acids.

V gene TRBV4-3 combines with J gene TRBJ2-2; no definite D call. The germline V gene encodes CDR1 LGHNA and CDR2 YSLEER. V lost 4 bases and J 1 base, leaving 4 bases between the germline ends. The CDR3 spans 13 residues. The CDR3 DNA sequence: TGCGCCAGCAGCCTGTGGAACACCGGGGAGCTGTTTTTT. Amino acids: CASSLWNTGELFF.

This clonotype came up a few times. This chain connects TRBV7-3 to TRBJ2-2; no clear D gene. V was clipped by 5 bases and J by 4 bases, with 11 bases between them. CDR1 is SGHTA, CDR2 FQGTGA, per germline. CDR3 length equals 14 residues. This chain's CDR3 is CASSTSFGTGELFF. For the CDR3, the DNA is TGTGCCAGCAGCACCAGCTTTGGCACCGGGGAGCTGTTTTTT.

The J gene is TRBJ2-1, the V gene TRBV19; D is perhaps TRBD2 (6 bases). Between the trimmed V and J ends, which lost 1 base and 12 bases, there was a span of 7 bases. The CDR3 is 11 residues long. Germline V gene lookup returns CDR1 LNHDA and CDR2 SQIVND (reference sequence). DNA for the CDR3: TGTGCCAGTAGTATAGGAGCGGGGCAGTTCTTC. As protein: CASSIGAGQFF.

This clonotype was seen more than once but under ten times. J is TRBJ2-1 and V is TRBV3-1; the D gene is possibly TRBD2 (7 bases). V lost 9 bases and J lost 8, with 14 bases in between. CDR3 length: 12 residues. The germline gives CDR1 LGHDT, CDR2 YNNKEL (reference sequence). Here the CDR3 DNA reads TGTGCCAGTTCCGGGGGGCCCCATGAGCAGTTCTTC. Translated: CASSGGPHEQFF.

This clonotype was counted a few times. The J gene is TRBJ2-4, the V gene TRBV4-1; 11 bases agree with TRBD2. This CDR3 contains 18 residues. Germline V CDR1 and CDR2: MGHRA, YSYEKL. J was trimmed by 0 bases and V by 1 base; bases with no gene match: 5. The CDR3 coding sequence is TGCGCCAGCAGCCAAGGGCGACTAGCGGGGAAAGCCAAAAACATTCAGTACTTC. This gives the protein CASSQGRLAGKAKNIQYF.

CDR3 amino acids: CSAQRGGGRTEAFF. The CDR3 DNA reads as TGCAGTGCCCAACGGGGCGGGGGGCGGACTGAAGCTTTCTTT. V gene TRBV20-1 combines with J gene TRBJ1-1; a possible D gene is TRBD1 (6 bases). The CDR3 totals 14 residues. V gave up 6 bases and J gave up 5 bases, with 19 bases separating them. CDR1 DFQATT and CDR2 SNEGSKA come from the germline V gene (reference sequence).

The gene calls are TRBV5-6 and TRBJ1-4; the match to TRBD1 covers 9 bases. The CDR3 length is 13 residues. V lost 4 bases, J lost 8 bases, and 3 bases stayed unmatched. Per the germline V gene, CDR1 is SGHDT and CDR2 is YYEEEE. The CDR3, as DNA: TGTGCCAGCAGCCGGACAGGGGTCGAAAAACTGTTTTTT. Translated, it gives CASSRTGVEKLFF.

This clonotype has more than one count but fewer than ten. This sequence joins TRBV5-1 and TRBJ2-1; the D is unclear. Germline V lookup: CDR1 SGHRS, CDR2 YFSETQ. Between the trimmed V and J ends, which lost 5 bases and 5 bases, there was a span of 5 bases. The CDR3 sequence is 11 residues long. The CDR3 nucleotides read TGCGCCAGCAGGTTTAACAATGAGCAGTTCTTC. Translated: CASRFNNEQFF.

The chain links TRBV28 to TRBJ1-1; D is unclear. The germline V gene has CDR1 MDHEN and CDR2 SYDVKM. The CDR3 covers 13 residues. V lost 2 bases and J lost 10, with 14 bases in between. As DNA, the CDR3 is TGTGCCAGCAGTTTACCAAGGTCCCCGTTAGCTTTCTTT. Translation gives CASSLPRSPLAFF.

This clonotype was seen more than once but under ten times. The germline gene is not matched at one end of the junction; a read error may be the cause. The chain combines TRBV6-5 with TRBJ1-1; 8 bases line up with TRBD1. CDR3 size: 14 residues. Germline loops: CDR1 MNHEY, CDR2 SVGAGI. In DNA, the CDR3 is TGTGCCAGCAGTTACGGGGACAGGAACGCTGAAGCTTTCTTT. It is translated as CASSYGDRNAEAFF.

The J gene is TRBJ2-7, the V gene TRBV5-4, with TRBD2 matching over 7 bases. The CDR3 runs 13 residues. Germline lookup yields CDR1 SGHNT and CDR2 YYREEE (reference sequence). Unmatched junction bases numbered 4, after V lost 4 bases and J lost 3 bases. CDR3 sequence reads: CASSPWTSYEQYF. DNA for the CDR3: TGTGCCAGCAGCCCATGGACTAGCTACGAGCAGTACTTC.

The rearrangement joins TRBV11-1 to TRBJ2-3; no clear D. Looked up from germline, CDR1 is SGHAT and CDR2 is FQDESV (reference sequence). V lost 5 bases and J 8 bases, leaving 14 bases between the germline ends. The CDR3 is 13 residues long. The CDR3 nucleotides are TGTGCCAGCAGCCTCTCCCTCTCGGGTACGCAGTATTTT. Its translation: CASSLSLSGTQYF.

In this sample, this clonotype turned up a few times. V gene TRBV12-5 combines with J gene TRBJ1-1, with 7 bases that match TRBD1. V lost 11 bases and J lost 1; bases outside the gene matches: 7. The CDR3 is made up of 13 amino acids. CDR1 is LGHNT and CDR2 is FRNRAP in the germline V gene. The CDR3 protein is CAGSGQTNTEAFF. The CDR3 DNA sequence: TGTGCTGGATCGGGACAGACGAACACTGAAGCTTTCTTT.

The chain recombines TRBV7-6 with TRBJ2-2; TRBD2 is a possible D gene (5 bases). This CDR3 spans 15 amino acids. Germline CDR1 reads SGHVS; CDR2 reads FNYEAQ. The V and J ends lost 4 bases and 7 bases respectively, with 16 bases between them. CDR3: CASSSPEGPRGELFF. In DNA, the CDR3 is TGTGCCAGCAGCTCCCCTGAGGGCCCCCGCGGGGAGCTGTTTTTT.

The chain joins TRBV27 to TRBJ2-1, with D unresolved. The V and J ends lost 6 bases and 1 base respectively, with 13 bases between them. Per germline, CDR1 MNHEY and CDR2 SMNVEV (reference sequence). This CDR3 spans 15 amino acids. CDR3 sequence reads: CASSALFGSYNEQFF. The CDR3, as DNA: TGTGCCAGCAGCGCCCTCTTTGGTTCCTACAATGAGCAGTTCTTC.